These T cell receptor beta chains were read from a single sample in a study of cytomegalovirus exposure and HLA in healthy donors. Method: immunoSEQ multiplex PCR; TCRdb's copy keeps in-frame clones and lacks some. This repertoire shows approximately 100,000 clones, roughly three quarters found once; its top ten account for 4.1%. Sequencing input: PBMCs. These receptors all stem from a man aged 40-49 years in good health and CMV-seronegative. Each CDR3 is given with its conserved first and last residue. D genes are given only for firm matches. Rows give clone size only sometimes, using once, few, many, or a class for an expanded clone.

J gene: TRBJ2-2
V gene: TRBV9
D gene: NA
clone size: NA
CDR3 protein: CASSPQGGGTGLTGELFF
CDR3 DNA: TGTGCCAGCAGCCCCCAAGGAGGAGGAACGGGCCTCACCGGGGAGCTGTTTTTT

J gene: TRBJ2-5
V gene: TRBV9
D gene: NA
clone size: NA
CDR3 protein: CASSVAAVQETQYF
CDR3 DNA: TGTGCCAGCAGCGTAGCTGCGGTCCAGGAGACCCAGTACTTC

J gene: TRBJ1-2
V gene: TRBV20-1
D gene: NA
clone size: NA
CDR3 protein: CSASTGDTF
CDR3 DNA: TGCAGTGCTAGCACGGGAGACACCTTC

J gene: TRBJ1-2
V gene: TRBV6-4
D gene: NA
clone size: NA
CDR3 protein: CASSDSSTGNYGYTF
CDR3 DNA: TGTGCCAGCAGTGACTCCTCGACGGGAAACTATGGCTACACCTTC

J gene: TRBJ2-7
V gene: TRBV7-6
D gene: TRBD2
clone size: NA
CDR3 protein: CASSLYGGGFYEQYF
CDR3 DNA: TGTGCCAGCAGTTTATACGGGGGGGGGTTCTACGAGCAGTACTTC

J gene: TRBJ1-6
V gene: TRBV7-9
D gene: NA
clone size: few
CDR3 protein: CASSLMAGVFSPLHF
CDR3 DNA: TGTGCCAGCAGCTTAATGGCAGGGGTCTTCTCACCCCTCCACTTT

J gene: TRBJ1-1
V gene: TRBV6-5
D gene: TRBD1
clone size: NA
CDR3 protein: CASGRGLTEAFF
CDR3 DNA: TGTGCCAGCGGCAGGGGGCTAACTGAAGCTTTCTTT

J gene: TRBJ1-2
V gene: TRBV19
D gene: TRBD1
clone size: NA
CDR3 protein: CASSIRDRIYGYTF
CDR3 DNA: TGTGCCAGTAGTATCCGGGACAGAATCTATGGCTACACCTTC

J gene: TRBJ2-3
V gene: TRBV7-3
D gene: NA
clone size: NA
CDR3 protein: CASRPRGSTDTQYF
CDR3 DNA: TGTGCCAGCAGGCCCCGGGGATCCACAGATACGCAGTATTTT

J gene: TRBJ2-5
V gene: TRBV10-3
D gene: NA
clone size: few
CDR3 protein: CAISESTGGQETQYF
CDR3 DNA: TGTGCCATCAGTGAGTCGACCGGGGGCCAAGAGACCCAGTACTTC

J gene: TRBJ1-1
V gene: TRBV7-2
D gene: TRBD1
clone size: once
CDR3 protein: CASSPGTGMNTEAFF
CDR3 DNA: TGTGCCAGCAGCCCGGGGACAGGAATGAACACTGAAGCTTTCTTT

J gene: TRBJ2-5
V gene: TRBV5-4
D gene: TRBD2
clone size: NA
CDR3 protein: CASSSGLAGGKYQETQYF
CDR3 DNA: TGTGCCAGCAGCTCCGGACTAGCGGGGGGGAAATACCAAGAGACCCAGTACTTC

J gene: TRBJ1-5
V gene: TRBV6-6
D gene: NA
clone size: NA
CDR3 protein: CASSYSRGQPQHF
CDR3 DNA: TGTGCCAGCAGTTACTCGAGAGGTCAGCCCCAGCATTTT

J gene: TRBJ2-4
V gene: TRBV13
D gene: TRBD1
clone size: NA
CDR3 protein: CASSSGQGVQYF
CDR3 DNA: TGTGCCAGCAGCTCGGGACAGGGAGTTCAGTACTTC

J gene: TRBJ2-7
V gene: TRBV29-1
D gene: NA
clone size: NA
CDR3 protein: CSVELGAREQYF
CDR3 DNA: TGCAGCGTTGAACTAGGGGCGCGGGAGCAGTACTTC

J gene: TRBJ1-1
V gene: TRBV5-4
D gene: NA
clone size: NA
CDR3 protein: CASSNPQGTEAFF
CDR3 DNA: TGTGCCAGCAGCAACCCGCAGGGGACTGAAGCTTTCTTT

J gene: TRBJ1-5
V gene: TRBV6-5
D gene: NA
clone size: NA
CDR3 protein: CASSYEGGALQPQHF
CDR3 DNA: TGTGCCAGCAGTTACGAAGGGGGGGCCCTTCAGCCCCAGCATTTT

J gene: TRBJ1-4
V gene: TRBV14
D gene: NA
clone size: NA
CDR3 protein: CAPGTTNEKLFF
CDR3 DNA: TGTGCCCCAGGGACAACTAATGAAAAACTGTTTTTT

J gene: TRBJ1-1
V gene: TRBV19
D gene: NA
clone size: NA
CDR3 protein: CASSIGLVNTEAFF
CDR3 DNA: TGTGCCAGTAGTATAGGGTTAGTGAACACTGAAGCTTTCTTT

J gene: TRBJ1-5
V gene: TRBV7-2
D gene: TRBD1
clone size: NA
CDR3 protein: CASSLGGGGFSNQPQHF
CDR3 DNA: TGTGCCAGCAGCTTAGGTGGAGGGGGCTTTAGCAATCAGCCCCAGCATTTT

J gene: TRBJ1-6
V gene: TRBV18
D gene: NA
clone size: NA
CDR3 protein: CASSQQQMDNSPLHF
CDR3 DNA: TGTGCCAGCTCACAGCAACAGATGGATAATTCACCCCTCCACTTT

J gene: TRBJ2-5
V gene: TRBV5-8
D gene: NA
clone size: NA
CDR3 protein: CASSLTSQGETQYF
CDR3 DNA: TGTGCCAGCAGCTTGACGTCTCAGGGAGAGACCCAGTACTTC

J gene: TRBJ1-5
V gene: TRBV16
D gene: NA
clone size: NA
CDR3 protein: CASSQSENQPQHF
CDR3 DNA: TGTGCCAGCAGCCAATCCGAGAATCAGCCCCAGCATTTT

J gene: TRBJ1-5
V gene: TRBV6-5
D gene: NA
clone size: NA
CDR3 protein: CASSTGSPNQPQHF
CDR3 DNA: TGTGCCAGCAGTACAGGTTCCCCTAATCAGCCCCAGCATTTT

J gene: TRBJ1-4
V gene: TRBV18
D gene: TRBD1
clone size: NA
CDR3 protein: CASRQGENEKLFF
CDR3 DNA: TGTGCCTCGCGACAGGGAGAAAATGAAAAACTGTTTTTT

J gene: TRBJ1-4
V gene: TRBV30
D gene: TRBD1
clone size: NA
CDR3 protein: CAWSRGPDEKLFF
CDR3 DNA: TGTGCCTGGAGTAGGGGGCCGGATGAAAAACTGTTTTTT

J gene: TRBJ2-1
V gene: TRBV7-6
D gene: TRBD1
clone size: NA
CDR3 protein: CASGLLGQAYNEQFF
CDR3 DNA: TGTGCCAGCGGACTCTTGGGACAGGCCTACAATGAGCAGTTCTTC

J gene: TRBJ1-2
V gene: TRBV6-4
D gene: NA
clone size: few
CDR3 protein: CASSVRGPNYGYTF
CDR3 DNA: TGTGCCAGCAGTGTAAGGGGTCCGAACTATGGCTACACCTTC

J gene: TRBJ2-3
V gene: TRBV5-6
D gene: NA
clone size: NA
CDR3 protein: CASSLKGLPDTQYF
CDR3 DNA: TGTGCCAGCAGCTTGAAGGGGCTCCCAGATACGCAGTATTTT

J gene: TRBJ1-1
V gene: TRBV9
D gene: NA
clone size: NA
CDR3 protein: CASSPRVAEAFF
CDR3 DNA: TGTGCCAGCAGCCCACGGGTCGCTGAAGCTTTCTTT

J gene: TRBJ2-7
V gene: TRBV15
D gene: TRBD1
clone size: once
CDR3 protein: CATSRVVDLRQGEQYF
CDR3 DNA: TGTGCCACCAGCAGAGTGGTCGACCTCAGACAGGGGGAGCAGTACTTC

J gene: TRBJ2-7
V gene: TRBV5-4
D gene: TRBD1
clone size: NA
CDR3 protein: CASSFAGTGGAGQYF
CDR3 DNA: TGTGCCAGCAGCTTCGCCGGGACAGGGGGCGCCGGGCAGTACTTC

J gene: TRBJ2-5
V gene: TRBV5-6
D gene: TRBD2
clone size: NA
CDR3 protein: CASSFPAGGRRETQYF
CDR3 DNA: TGTGCCAGCAGCTTCCCAGCGGGGGGGCGCCGGGAGACCCAGTACTTC

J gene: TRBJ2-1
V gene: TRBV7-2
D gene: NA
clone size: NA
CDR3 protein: CASSLGSAGSSYNEQFF
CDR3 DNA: TGTGCCAGCAGCTTAGGATCTGCGGGGAGCTCCTACAATGAGCAGTTCTTC

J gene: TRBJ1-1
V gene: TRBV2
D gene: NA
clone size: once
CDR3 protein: CASTTHSNTEAFF
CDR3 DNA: TGTGCCAGCACCACGCACTCGAACACTGAAGCTTTCTTT

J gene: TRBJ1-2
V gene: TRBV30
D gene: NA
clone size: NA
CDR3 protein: CAWSVIPPPPGSNYGYTF
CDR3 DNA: TGTGCCTGGAGTGTAATCCCCCCCCCGCCAGGCTCAAACTATGGCTACACCTTC

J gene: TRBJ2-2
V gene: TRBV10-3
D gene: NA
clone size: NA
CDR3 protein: CAIAGDKNTGELFF
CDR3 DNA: TGTGCCATCGCGGGGGACAAGAACACCGGGGAGCTGTTTTTT

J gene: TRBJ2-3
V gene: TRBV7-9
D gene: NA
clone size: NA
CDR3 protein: CATLGGRGTDTQYF
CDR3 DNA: TGTGCCACGTTAGGTGGGCGGGGCACAGATACGCAGTATTTT

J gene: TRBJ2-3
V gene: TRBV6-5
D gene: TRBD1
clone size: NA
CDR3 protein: CARLQGAADTQYF
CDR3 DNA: TGTGCCAGATTACAGGGGGCTGCGGATACGCAGTATTTT

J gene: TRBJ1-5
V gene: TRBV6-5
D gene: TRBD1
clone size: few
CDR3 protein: CASRGQYSNQPQHF
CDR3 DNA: TGTGCCAGCAGGGGACAGTATAGCAATCAGCCCCAGCATTTT

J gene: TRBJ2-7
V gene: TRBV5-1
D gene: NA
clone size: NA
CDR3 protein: CASSLMPGTSYEQYF
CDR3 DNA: TGCGCCAGCAGCTTGATGCCGGGGACAAGTTACGAGCAGTACTTC

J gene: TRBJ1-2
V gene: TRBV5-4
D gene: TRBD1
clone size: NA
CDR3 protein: CASSLGGGAYGYTF
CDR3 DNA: TGTGCCAGCAGCTTGGGAGGGGGCGCCTATGGCTACACCTTC

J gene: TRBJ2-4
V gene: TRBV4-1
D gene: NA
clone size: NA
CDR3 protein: CASSQVKATAKNIQYF
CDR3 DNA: TGCGCCAGCAGCCAAGTCAAAGCCACGGCCAAAAACATTCAGTACTTC

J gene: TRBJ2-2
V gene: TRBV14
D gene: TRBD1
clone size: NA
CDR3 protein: CASSLKTGPGELFF
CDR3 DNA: TGTGCCAGCAGCTTAAAGACAGGGCCCGGGGAGCTGTTTTTT

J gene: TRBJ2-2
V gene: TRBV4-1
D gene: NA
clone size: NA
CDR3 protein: CASSQANLVNTGELFF
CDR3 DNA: TGCGCCAGCAGCCAAGCCAACTTAGTGAACACCGGGGAGCTGTTTTTT

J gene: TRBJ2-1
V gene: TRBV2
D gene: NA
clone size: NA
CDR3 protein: CASSAQGGEQFF
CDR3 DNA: TGTGCCAGCAGTGCCCAGGGGGGTGAGCAGTTCTTC